The clone carrying this TCR beta chain was detected a few times. The antigen is unknown. This sample was taken from a study of blood T cells in healthy people across ages. For the study at large: For every two T cells, template switching captured about one barcoded beta molecule. Study-level results: Strong correlation existed between TCR beta diversity and naive T cell percentage.

Then a second PCR, running roughly 7 to 12 cycles, was carried out with a sample-barcoded 5' primer and a J-beta primer mix. A 12-random-nucleotide template-switch adaptor tagged each cDNA molecule. From the 5' RACE reads, TCRdb called clonotypes with MiXCR, one entry per CDR3 protein. The table includes about 900,000 distinct CDR3 sequences, around 48% detected once. Trimming removed 8 bases from V and 5 bases from J, with 12 bases in between. Per the germline V gene, CDR1 is MNHEY and CDR2 is SVGAGI. This CDR3 has 12 amino acids. The sample was blood. This TCR derives from a man younger than 45 in good health. V gene TRBV6-5 combines with J gene TRBJ1-2; D is undetermined. CDR3 sequence (DNA): TGTGCCAGCCAGCAGTATCTGTATGGCTACACCTTC. The encoded protein is CASQQYLYGYTF.